The present TCR beta chain was sequenced within a study of blood T cell repertoires in COVID-19. About the research overall: Collection of acute and convalescent COVID-19 samples took place in the United States, Italy and Spain. From T cells, B-cell-depleted T cells, or PBMCs came the material, which was cDNA or gDNA.

This CDR3 is built from 15 residues. Looked up from germline, CDR1 is SGHNT and CDR2 is YYREEE (reference sequence). Trimming left V 2 bases short and J 2 bases short, with 10 bases between. The repertoire was sequenced with immunoSEQ multiplex PCR; TCRdb's copy has only in-frame clones and lacks some. The sample holds roughly 53,000 clones, approximately 84% seen once. Material: peripheral blood. The gene calls are TRBV5-4 and TRBJ2-2; D is uncertain. This clonotype originated in a man between 65 and 79 years old with active COVID-19. The chain's CDR3 is CASSLDWINTGELFF. Written as DNA, the CDR3 is TGTGCCAGCAGCTTAGACTGGATTAACACCGGGGAGCTGTTTTTT. The full variable domain, completed using reference TRBV5-4 and TRBJ2-2, is ETGVTQSPTHLIKTRGQQVTLRCSSQSGHNTVSWYQQALGQGPQFIFQYYREEENGRGNFPPRFSGLQFPNYSSELNVNALELDDSALYLCASSLDWINTGELFFGEGSRLTVL.